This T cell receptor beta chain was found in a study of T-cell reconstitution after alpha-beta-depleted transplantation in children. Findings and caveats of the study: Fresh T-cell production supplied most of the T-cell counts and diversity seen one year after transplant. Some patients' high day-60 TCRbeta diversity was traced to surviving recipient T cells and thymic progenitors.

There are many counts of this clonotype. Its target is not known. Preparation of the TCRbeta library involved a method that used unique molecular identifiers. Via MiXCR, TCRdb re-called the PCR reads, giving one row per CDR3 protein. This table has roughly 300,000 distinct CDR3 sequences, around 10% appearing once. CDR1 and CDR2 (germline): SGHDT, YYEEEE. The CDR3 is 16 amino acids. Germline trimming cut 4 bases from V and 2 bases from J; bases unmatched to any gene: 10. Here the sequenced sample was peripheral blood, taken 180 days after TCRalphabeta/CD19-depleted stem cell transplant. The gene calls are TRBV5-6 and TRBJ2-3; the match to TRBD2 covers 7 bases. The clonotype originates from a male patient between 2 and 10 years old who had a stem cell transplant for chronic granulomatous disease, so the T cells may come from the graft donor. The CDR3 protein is CASSPARSGITDTQYF. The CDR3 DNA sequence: TGTGCCAGCAGCCCAGCTCGGAGCGGGATCACAGATACGCAGTATTTT.